The entry that follows covers one TCR beta chain sequence. Nashville, Tennessee was home to all donors, each a Caucasian adult. Only in-frame clones appear in the TCRdb table, and some are missing; sequencing was by immunoSEQ multiplex PCR. The profile shows some 2.3 million clones, 85% to 95% of them singletons. This record comes from a study of shared clonotypes between healthy human individuals. Germline CDR1 SGDLS, CDR2 YYNGEE. This CDR3 comprises 16 residues. With 4 bases clipped from V and 1 base from J, the junction kept 8 bases outside the gene matches. V is TRBV9 and J is TRBJ2-1, with TRBD1 identical over 7 bases. This sequence was found in a man between 18 and 29 years old in good health. Some clones in this sample may be carry-over from other donors' samples. The specimen was naive CD4+ T cells from PBMCs. Subset specified: CD45RA+ positively selected. The DNA of the CDR3 is TGTGCCAGCAGCCCCAGGGGGTCGAGGTCCTACAATGAGCAGTTCTTC. This gives the protein CASSPRGSRSYNEQFF.